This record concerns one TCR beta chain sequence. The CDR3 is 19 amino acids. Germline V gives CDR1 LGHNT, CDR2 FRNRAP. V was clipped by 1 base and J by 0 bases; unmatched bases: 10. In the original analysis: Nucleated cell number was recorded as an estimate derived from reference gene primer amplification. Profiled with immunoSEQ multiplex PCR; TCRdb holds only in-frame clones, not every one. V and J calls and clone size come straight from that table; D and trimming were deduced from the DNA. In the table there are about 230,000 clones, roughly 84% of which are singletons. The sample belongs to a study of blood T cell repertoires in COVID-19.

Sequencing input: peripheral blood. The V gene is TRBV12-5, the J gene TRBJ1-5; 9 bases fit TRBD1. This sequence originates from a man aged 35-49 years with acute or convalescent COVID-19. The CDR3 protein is CASGLGRDRAPYSNQPQHF. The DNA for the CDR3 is TGTGCTAGTGGTTTGGGGAGGGACAGGGCCCCCTATAGCAATCAGCCCCAGCATTTT.